A selection of T cell receptor beta chains follows, all from one sample in a study of blood T cell repertoires in COVID-19. Profiling relied on immunoSEQ multiplex PCR, and the TCRdb table lists in-frame clones only, not all of them. The repertoire holds around 140,000 clones, with approximately 80% as singletons. What was sequenced was peripheral blood. Receptors were obtained from a human donor in a cohort sampled during active COVID-19. Both conserved end residues are part of each CDR3. Part of the rows lack a size; the others show once, few, many or a class for expanded clones.

TRBV7-3 | - | CASKVAGPTDTQYF
TRBV5-6 | - | CASSLLSRDWNTEAFF
TRBV28 | - | CASSSPAGGPNEQFF
TRBV4-2 | once | CASSQAQGSINSPLHF
TRBV19 | - | CASSRQALGTEAFF
TRBV5-1 | - | CASSLGASGVGQETQYF
TRBV7-6 | - | CASATGAGVYEQYF
TRBV4-3 | - | CASSQTPGQTYEQYF
TRBV10-3 | - | CAISNRENTEAFF
TRBV7-8 | - | CASSLGPGQGYEQYF
TRBV7-2 | few | CASSLTSGRAYYEQYF
TRBV24-1 | - | CATSDSRQGVLYEQYF
TRBV7-2 | - | CASSLEPISTGGSYF
TRBV4-1 | - | CASTPQQTARLVDTQYF
TRBV7-2 | - | CASRRSSGDAYEQYF
TRBV15 | - | CATSRDFQGSNQPQHF
TRBV14 | - | CASSQEWGQGLGGGYTF
TRBV28 | - | CASGSTGATNEKLFF
TRBV4-3 | few | CASSQELAVPGELFF
TRBV4-1 | - | CASSQEAGVLLVYEQYF
TRBV25-1 | - | CASSDTATEPYEQYF
TRBV6-5 | - | CASSLGQKNIQYF
TRBV19 | once | CASSGRTGLAGQETQYF
TRBV3-1/TRBV3-2 | few | CASSQSLAWAGELFF
TRBV5-1 | once | CASSLGTANEKLFF
TRBV9 | - | CASSAPGGETQYF
TRBV18 | once | CASSQSSGSRMETQYF
TRBV7-8 | - | CASSLVLGPSAF
TRBV4-1 | once | CASSQAPGTGFYEQYF
TRBV5-1 | - | CASGPGGDVSYEQYF
TRBV7-8 | - | CASSLPGQGSYEQYF
TRBV28 | - | CASSLIAGLLGGYTF
TRBV7-3 | - | CASSRQGATEAFF
TRBV19 | - | CASSIVGTGSNEKLFF